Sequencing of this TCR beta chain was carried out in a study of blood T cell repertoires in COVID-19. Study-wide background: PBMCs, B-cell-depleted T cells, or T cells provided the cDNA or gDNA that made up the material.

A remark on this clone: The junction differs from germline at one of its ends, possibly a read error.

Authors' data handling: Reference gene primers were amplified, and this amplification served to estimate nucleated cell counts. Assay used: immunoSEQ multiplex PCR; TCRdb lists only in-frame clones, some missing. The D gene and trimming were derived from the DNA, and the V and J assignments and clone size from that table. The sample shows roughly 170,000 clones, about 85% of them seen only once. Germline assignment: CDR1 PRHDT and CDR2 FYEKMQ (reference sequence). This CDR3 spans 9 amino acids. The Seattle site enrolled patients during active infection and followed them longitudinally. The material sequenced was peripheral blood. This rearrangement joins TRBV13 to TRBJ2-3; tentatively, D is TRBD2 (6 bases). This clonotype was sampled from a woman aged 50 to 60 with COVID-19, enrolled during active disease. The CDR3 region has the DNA TGTGCCAGCAGCCCGGGACTCCTTTTT. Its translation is CASSPGLLF.